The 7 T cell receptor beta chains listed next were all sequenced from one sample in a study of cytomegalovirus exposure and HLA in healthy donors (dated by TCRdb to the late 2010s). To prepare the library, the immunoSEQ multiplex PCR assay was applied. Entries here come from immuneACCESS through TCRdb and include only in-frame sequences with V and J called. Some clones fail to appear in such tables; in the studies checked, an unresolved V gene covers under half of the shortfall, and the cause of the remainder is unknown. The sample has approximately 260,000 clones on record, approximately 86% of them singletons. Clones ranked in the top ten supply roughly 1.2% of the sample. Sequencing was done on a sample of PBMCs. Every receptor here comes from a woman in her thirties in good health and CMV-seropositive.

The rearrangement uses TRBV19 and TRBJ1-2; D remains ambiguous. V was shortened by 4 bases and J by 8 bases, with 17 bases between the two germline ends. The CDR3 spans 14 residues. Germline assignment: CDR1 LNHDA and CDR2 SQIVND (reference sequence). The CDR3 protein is CASSTGPIFIGYTF. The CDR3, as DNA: TGTGCCAGTAGTACCGGTCCCATCTTTATAGGCTACACCTTC. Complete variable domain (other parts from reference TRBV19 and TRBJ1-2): DGGITQSPKYLFRKEGQNVTLSCEQNLNHDAMYWYRQDPGQGLRLIYYSQIVNDFQKGDIAEGYSVSREKKESFPLTVTSAQKNPTAFYLCASSTGPIFIGYTFGSGTRLTVV.

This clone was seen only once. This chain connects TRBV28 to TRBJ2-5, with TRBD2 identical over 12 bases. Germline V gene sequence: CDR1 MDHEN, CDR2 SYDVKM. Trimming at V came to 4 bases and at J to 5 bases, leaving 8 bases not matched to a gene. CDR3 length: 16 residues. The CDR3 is CASSSRGLAGTETQYF. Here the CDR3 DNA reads TGTGCCAGCAGTTCACGAGGACTAGCGGGAACGGAGACCCAGTACTTC. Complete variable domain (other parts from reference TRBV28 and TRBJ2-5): DVKVTQSSRYLVKRTGEKVFLECVQDMDHENMFWYRQDPGLGLRLIYFSYDVKMKEKGDIPEGYSVSREKKERFSLILESASTNQTSMYLCASSSRGLAGTETQYFGPGTRLLVL.

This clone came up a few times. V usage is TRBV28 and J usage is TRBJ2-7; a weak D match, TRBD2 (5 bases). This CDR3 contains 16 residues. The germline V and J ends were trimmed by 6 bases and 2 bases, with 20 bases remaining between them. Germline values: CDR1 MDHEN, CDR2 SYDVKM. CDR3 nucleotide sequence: TGTGCCAGCAGAGACCCTCGGGGTAGCCGACCCTACGAGCAGTACTTC. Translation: CASRDPRGSRPYEQYF.

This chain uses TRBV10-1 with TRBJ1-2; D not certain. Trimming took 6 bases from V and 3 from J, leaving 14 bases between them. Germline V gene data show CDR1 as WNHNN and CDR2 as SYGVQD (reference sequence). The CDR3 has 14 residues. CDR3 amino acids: CASSPIGVHYGYTF. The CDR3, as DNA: TGCGCCAGCAGCCCGATCGGGGTTCACTATGGCTACACCTTC.

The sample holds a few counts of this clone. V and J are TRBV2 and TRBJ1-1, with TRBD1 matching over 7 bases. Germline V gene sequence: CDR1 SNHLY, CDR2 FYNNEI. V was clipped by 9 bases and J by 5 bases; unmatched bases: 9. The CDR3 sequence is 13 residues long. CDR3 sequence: CARSDRVGTEAFF. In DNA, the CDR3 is TGTGCCAGATCAGACAGGGTTGGGACTGAAGCTTTCTTT.

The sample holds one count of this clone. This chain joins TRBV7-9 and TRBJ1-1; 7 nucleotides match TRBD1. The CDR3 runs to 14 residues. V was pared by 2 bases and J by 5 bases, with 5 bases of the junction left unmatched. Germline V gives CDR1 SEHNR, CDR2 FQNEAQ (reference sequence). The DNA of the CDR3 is TGTGCCAGCAGCTTACAGGGGGAGGAAACTGAAGCTTTCTTT. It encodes CASSLQGEETEAFF.

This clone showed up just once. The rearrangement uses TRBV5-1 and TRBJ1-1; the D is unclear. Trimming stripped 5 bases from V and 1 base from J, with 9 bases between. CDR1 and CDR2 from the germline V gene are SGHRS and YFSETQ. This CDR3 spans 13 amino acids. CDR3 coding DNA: TGCGCCAGCAGTTCGGGAGAGAACACTGAAGCTTTCTTT. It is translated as CASSSGENTEAFF.